This TCR beta chain was sequenced in a study of shared clonotypes between healthy human individuals. The study, taken as a whole, reports: It was observed that roughly 5.4% of naive CD4 clonotypes were shared across several donors.

Produced via immunoSEQ multiplex PCR; TCRdb's table is partial and in-frame only. Found here are some 2.4 million clones, over 85% of them singletons; the top ten hold approximately 0.35%. From germline, CDR1 is SNHLY and CDR2 FYNNEI. The V gene lost 8 bases and the J gene lost 4 bases, with 18 bases spanning the gap. The CDR3 is 14 amino acids. In its sample, this clone was seen a few times. Its antigen remains unidentified. This sequence joins TRBV2 and TRBJ2-7; D remains unclear. This clonotype originated in a man between 18 and 29 years old in good health. Some clones in this sample may be carry-over from other donors' samples. The sample taken for sequencing was naive CD4+ T cells from PBMCs. Subset indicated: CD45RA+ positively selected. CDR3 loop: CASAPSGSVYEQYF. CDR3 DNA sequence: TGTGCCAGCGCGCCGTCGGGCAGCGTATACGAGCAGTACTTC.